A selection of T cell receptor beta chains follows, all from one sample in a study of cytomegalovirus exposure and HLA in healthy donors. Only in-frame clones appear in the TCRdb table, and some are missing; sequencing was by immunoSEQ multiplex PCR. Of 55,000 to 75,000 clones detected, around 95% appear once; the ten largest clones hold 7%. The sequencing input was PBMCs. Every receptor here comes from a woman between 18 and 29 years old in good health and CMV-seropositive. CDR3s include the opening cysteine and the closing phenylalanine or tryptophan. The order of the fields is V gene, D gene, clone size, J gene, CDR3 protein, CDR3 DNA. D genes are given only for firm matches. Where a row states a size, it is once, few, many or the class of an expanded clone; other rows omit it.

TRBV11-3,TRBD2,NA,TRBJ2-2,CASSLSSGSSGELFF,TGTGCCAGCAGCTTGTCCAGCGGGAGCTCCGGGGAGCTGTTTTTT
TRBV6-5,TRBD2,NA,TRBJ2-3,CASSYSSGRALDTQYF,TGTGCCAGCAGTTACTCCAGCGGGAGGGCTTTAGATACGCAGTATTTT
TRBV29-1,NA,NA,TRBJ1-2,CSVDGWAGRMSNYGYTF,TGCAGCGTTGACGGTTGGGCAGGGAGGATGAGTAACTATGGCTACACCTTC
TRBV30,NA,NA,TRBJ1-2,CAWSWGGPANYGYTF,TGTGCCTGGAGTTGGGGGGGACCAGCTAACTATGGCTACACCTTC
TRBV4-3,TRBD2,NA,TRBJ2-1,CASSQGGGGYNEQFF,TGCGCCAGCAGCCAAGGTGGCGGGGGGTACAATGAGCAGTTCTTC
TRBV15,TRBD1,once,TRBJ1-1,CATSRKTGINTEAFF,TGTGCCACCAGCAGAAAGACAGGGATAAACACTGAAGCTTTCTTT
TRBV29-1,TRBD2,NA,TRBJ2-3,CSVQLAGATDTQYF,TGCAGCGTTCAGCTAGCGGGGGCCACAGATACGCAGTATTTT
TRBV4-1,NA,once,TRBJ1-1,CASSLSRGTEAFF,TGCGCCAGCAGCCTAAGCAGGGGTACTGAAGCTTTCTTT
TRBV7-9,TRBD1,NA,TRBJ2-7,CASSPGTAAFYEQYF,TGTGCCAGCAGCCCCGGGACAGCGGCATTCTACGAGCAGTACTTC
TRBV7-2,TRBD1,NA,TRBJ1-6,CASSSRDSGGFWDSPLHF,TGTGCCAGCAGCTCCCGGGACAGCGGAGGCTTTTGGGATTCACCCCTCCACTTT
TRBV6-5,NA,NA,TRBJ1-5,CASSYSGIGGRQPQHF,TGTGCCAGCAGTTACTCGGGAATCGGGGGGAGACAGCCCCAGCATTTT
TRBV27,TRBD2,NA,TRBJ2-7,CASSWSGTSGSFRDEQYF,TGTGCCAGCAGTTGGTCCGGGACTAGCGGGTCCTTTAGGGACGAGCAGTACTTC
TRBV7-2,NA,NA,TRBJ1-1,CASSLVQVTEAFF,TGTGCCAGCAGCTTAGTTCAGGTCACTGAAGCTTTCTTT
TRBV5-6,NA,NA,TRBJ1-2,CASSRGRNYGYTF,TGTGCCAGCAGCCGTGGGAGAAACTATGGCTACACCTTC
TRBV7-9,NA,NA,TRBJ1-4,CASSLLTGYDEKLFF,TGTGCCAGCAGCTTATTGACAGGATATGATGAAAAACTGTTTTTT
TRBV30,TRBD1,NA,TRBJ2-7,CAWKQGRSFYEQYF,TGTGCCTGGAAACAGGGGCGCTCCTTCTACGAGCAGTACTTC
TRBV7-8,NA,NA,TRBJ1-3,CASSANRRSGNTIYF,TGTGCCAGCAGCGCTAATAGAAGATCTGGAAACACCATATATTTT
TRBV21-1,NA,NA,TRBJ2-3,CASRGDSSTDTQYF,TGTGCCAGCAGAGGGGACAGTAGCACAGATACGCAGTATTTT
TRBV14,NA,NA,TRBJ1-2,CASSQRHPGSTNYGYTF,TGTGCCAGCAGCCAGAGACACCCAGGTTCCACTAACTATGGCTACACCTTC
TRBV18,NA,NA,TRBJ1-4,CASSRAGDEKLFF,TGTGCCAGCTCACGGGCAGGGGATGAAAAACTGTTTTTT
TRBV27,NA,NA,TRBJ1-1,CASSYGGAYGTEAFF,TGTGCCAGCAGTTATGGTGGGGCCTACGGCACTGAAGCTTTCTTT
TRBV6-5,NA,NA,TRBJ2-3,CASKGEWGTDTQYF,TGTGCCAGCAAGGGGGAGTGGGGCACAGATACGCAGTATTTT
TRBV14,TRBD1,NA,TRBJ1-2,CASSTTRGVGYTF,TGTGCCAGCAGCACAACCAGGGGGGTAGGCTACACCTTC
TRBV19,NA,NA,TRBJ2-1,CASSSRGRDEQFF,TGTGCCAGTAGTAGCAGGGGCCGGGATGAGCAGTTCTTC
TRBV6-1,NA,NA,TRBJ1-1,CASSPVKNTEAFF,TGTGCCAGCAGTCCAGTTAAGAACACTGAAGCTTTCTTT
TRBV7-2,TRBD1,NA,TRBJ2-7,CASSLGQEPYEQYF,TGTGCCAGCAGCCTAGGACAGGAACCTTACGAGCAGTACTTC
TRBV2,TRBD2,NA,TRBJ2-5,CASSETRREGPGKTQYF,TGTGCCAGCAGTGAAACAAGGCGGGAGGGCCCTGGGAAGACCCAGTACTTC
TRBV7-3,TRBD2,NA,TRBJ2-2,CASSLTSFAGDFGGELFF,TGTGCCAGCAGCTTAACGAGCTTTGCGGGAGATTTCGGCGGGGAGCTGTTTTTT
TRBV5-1,NA,NA,TRBJ2-1,CASSLRTDSADEQFF,TGCGCCAGCAGCTTACGGACAGACTCTGCCGATGAGCAGTTCTTC
TRBV9,NA,NA,TRBJ2-7,CASTYGYTGEQYF,TGTGCCAGCACCTACGGGTATACGGGCGAGCAGTACTTC
TRBV7-9,TRBD2,NA,TRBJ2-1,CASSPTSGSSYNEQFF,TGTGCCAGCAGCCCCACTAGCGGGAGTTCCTACAATGAGCAGTTCTTC
TRBV6-6,TRBD2,NA,TRBJ2-1,CATQLSGSSYNEQFF,TGTGCCACCCAATTGAGCGGGAGCTCCTACAATGAGCAGTTCTTC
TRBV9,NA,NA,TRBJ1-1,CASSVEGENTEAFF,TGTGCCAGCAGCGTAGAGGGGGAGAACACTGAAGCTTTCTTT
TRBV7-3,NA,NA,TRBJ2-1,CASSFRLDEQFF,TGTGCCAGCAGCTTCCGACTGGATGAGCAGTTCTTC
TRBV28,TRBD1,NA,TRBJ1-2,CASSSGTDLYGYTF,TGTGCCAGCAGTTCCGGGACAGACCTCTATGGCTACACCTTC
TRBV1,NA,NA,TRBJ2-3,CTSSQEGTSGVPSTDTQYF,TGCACCAGCAGCCAAGAGGGGACTAGCGGGGTCCCCAGCACAGATACGCAGTATTTT
TRBV2,NA,NA,TRBJ1-1,CASRVTVTEAFF,TGTGCCAGCAGGGTTACAGTGACTGAAGCTTTCTTT
TRBV11-3,TRBD1,once,TRBJ2-3,CASSLGQGRTDTQYF,TGTGCCAGCAGCTTAGGACAGGGGCGGACAGATACGCAGTATTTT
TRBV7-2,NA,NA,TRBJ2-3,CASSLVVGGPDTQYF,TGTGCCAGCAGCTTAGTGGTCGGGGGTCCCGATACGCAGTATTTT
TRBV4-1,TRBD1,NA,TRBJ1-2,CASSPLDRGGGYTF,TGCGCCAGCAGCCCCTTGGACAGGGGAGGCGGCTACACCTTC
TRBV28,NA,NA,TRBJ1-5,CASSLGGPSQHF,TGTGCCAGCAGTTTAGGCGGTCCGTCCCAGCATTTT
TRBV7-9,NA,NA,TRBJ1-1,CASSFPGEAFF,TGTGCCAGCAGCTTTCCAGGGGAAGCTTTCTTT
TRBV11-2,TRBD1,NA,TRBJ1-5,CASSSQGGNQPQHF,TGTGCCAGCAGCTCCCAGGGGGGCAATCAGCCCCAGCATTTT
TRBV7-9,TRBD1,NA,TRBJ2-7,CASSLAGGYSYEQYF,TGTGCCAGCAGCTTAGCAGGGGGCTACTCCTACGAGCAGTACTTC
TRBV6-5,NA,NA,TRBJ1-5,CASSYDNNQPQHF,TGTGCCAGCAGTTACGACAACAATCAGCCCCAGCATTTT
TRBV5-6,NA,NA,TRBJ1-2,CASTIKSYAYGYTF,TGTGCCAGCACCATCAAGTCTTATGCGTATGGCTACACCTTC
TRBV19,NA,NA,TRBJ1-5,CASSSQDSLLQPQHF,TGTGCCAGTAGTTCCCAGGACAGTCTATTACAGCCCCAGCATTTT
TRBV7-9,NA,NA,TRBJ1-1,CASSLNGAGAAAFF,TGTGCCAGCAGCTTAAACGGGGCGGGAGCCGCAGCTTTCTTT
TRBV7-9,TRBD1,NA,TRBJ2-7,CASSFGTVSYEQYF,TGTGCCAGCAGCTTCGGGACAGTCTCCTACGAGCAGTACTTC
TRBV10-3,NA,NA,TRBJ2-5,CAISESSEVWLGETQYF,TGTGCCATCAGTGAGTCCTCGGAGGTGTGGTTAGGAGAGACCCAGTACTTC
TRBV10-3,NA,NA,TRBJ1-5,CAISENRAGQPQHF,TGTGCCATCAGTGAGAACAGGGCCGGTCAGCCCCAGCATTTT